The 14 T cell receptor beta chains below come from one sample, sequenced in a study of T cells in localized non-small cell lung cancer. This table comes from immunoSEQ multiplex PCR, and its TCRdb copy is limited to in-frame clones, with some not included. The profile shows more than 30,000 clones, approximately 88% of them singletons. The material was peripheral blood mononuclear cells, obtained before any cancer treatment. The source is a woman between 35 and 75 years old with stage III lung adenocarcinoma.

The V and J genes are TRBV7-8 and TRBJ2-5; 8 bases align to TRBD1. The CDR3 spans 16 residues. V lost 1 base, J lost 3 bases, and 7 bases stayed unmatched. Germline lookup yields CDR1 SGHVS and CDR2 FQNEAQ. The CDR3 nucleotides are TGTGCCAGCAGCTTAGGGACAGGGCGGGGAGAAGAGACCCAGTACTTC. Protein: CASSLGTGRGEETQYF.

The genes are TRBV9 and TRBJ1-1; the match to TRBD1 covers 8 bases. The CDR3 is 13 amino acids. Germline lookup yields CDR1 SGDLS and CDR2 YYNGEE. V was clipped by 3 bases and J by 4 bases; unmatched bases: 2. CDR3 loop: CASSEGQVTEAFF. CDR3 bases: TGTGCCAGCAGCGAGGGACAGGTCACTGAAGCTTTCTTT.

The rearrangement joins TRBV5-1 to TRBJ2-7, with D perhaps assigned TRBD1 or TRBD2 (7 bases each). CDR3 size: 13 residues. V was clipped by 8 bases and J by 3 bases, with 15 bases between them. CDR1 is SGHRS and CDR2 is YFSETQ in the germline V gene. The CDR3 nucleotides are TGCGCCAGAGCGGGACAGACACTCTACGAGCAGTACTTC. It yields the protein CARAGQTLYEQYF.

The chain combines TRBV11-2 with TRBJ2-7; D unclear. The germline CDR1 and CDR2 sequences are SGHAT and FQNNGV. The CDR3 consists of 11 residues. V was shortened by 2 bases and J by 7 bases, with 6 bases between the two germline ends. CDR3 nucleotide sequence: TGTGCCAGCAGCTTAATGGGAGAGCAGTACTTC. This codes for CASSLMGEQYF. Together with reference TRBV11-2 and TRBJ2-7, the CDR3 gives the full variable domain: EAGVAQSPRYKIIEKRQSVAFWCNPISGHATLYWYQQILGQGPKLLIQFQNNGVVDDSQLPKDRFSAERLKGVDSTLKIQPAKLEDSAVYLCASSLMGEQYFGPGTRLTVT.

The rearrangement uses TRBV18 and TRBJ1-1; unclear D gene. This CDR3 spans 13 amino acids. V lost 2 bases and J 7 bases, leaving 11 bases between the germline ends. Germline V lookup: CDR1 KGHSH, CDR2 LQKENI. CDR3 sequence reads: CASSPTEDGEAFF. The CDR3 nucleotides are TGTGCCAGCTCACCAACCGAGGACGGTGAAGCTTTCTTT.

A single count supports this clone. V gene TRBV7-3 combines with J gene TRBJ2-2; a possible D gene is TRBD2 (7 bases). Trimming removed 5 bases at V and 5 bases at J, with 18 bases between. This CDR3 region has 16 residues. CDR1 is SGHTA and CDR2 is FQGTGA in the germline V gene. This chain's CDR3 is CASSPPGGRETGELFF. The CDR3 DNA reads TGTGCCAGCAGCCCCCCCGGGGGGCGGGAGACCGGGGAGCTGTTTTTT.

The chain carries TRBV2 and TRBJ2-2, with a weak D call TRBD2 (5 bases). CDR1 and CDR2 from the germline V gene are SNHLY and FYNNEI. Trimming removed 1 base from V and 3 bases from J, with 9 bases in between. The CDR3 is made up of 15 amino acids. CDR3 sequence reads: CASSEGSGHTGELFF. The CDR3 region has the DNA TGTGCCAGCAGTGAAGGGAGCGGCCACACCGGGGAGCTGTTTTTT.

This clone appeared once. DNA of the CDR3: TGCGCCAGCAGCCATACAGGGGACTATGGCTACACCTTC. Protein product: CASSHTGDYGYTF. The chain recombines TRBV4-3 with TRBJ1-2; 7 bases match TRBD1. This CDR3 has 13 residues. Germline-derived CDR1 and CDR2 are LGHNA and YSLEER. V trimming: 3 bases; J trimming: 3 bases; junction bases outside the gene matches: 1.

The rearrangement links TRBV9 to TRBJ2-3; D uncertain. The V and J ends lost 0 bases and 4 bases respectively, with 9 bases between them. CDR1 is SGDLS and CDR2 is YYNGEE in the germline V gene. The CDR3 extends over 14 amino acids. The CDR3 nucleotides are TGTGCCAGCAGCGTAGACGGAAGGTCAGATACGCAGTATTTT. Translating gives CASSVDGRSDTQYF.

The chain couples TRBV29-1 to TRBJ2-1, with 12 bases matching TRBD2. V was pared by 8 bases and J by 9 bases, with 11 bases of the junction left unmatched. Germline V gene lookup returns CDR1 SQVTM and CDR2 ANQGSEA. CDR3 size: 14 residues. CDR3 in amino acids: CSLSSGRAWGEQFF. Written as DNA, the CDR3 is TGCAGCCTATCTAGCGGGAGGGCCTGGGGTGAGCAGTTCTTC.

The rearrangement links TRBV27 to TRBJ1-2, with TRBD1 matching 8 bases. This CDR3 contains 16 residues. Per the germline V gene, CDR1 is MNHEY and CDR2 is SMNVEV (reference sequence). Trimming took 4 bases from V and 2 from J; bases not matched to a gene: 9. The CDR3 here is CASSSLSTGVNYGYTF. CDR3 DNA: TGTGCCAGCAGTTCCCTATCGACAGGGGTGAACTATGGCTACACCTTC.

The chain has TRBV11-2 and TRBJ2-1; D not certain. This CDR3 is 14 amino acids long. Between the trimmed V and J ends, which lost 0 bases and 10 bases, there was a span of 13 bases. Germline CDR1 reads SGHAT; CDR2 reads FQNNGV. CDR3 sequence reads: CASSLERWGSEQFF. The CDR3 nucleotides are TGTGCCAGCAGCTTAGAGAGGTGGGGAAGCGAGCAGTTCTTC.

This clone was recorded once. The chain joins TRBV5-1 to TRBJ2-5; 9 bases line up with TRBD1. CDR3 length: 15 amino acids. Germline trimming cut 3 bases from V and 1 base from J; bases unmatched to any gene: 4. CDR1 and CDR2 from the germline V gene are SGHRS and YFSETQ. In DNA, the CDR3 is TGCGCCAGCAGCTCACAGGGGGCCCGCCAAGAGACCCAGTACTTC. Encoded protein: CASSSQGARQETQYF. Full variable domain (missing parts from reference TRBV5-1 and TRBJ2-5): KAGVTQTPRYLIKTRGQQVTLSCSPISGHRSVSWYQQTPGQGLQFLFEYFSETQRNKGNFPGRFSGRQFSNSRSEMNVSTLELGDSALYLCASSSQGARQETQYFGPGTRLLVL.

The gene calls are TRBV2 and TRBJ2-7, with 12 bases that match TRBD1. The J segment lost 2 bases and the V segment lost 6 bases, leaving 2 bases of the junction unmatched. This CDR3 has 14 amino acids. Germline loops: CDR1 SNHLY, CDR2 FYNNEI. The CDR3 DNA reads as TGTGCCAGCAGGGGGACAGGGGGCCCCTACGAGCAGTACTTC. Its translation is CASRGTGGPYEQYF.